The entry below gives a single T cell receptor beta chain sequence along with its context. No antigen is known for it. No clone much larger than this one lies a single base away; base qualities are absent. The cysteine opens and the phenylalanine closes a CDR3 of 12 amino acids. The DNA shown is the 36-base CDR3, in frame from base 1. Relative to germline, V is 3 bases shorter and J is 8 bases shorter, with 7 bases between their ends. CDR1 LNHDA and CDR2 SQIVND are derived from the germline V gene (reference sequence). The sample comes from a study of PD-L1 blockade in urothelial cancer (dated by TCRdb to about 2017). Study-wide context: All patients started therapy around 2014 and received atezolizumab 1,200 mg intravenously every 3 weeks. About 90% of the 29 patients were identified as males with urothelial cancer of bladder origin, and a prior smoking history was reported by 18 of 29 patients. An ECOG performance status of 0 or 1 was recorded for the patients, and 0 to 3 prior chemotherapy regimens had been received by the patients. Blood samples were analyzed at 3 weeks after treatment start (second dose) and at 6 weeks after treatment start. Blood samples yielded a median of about 150,000 T cells and around 80,000 unique TCRs, with median clonality around 0.084. The study, an exploratory multi-omic analysis, examined somatic, immune and clinical correlates of response to PD-L1 blockade with atezolizumab in urothelial cancer. Pretreatment tumor samples, along with matched peripheral blood collected serially before and after atezolizumab treatment, underwent TCR sequencing. Durable clinical benefit was defined as progression-free survival longer than 6 months, and TCR features were also tested against progression-free and overall survival. Whole exome sequencing and RNA sequencing of pretreatment tumors were performed alongside TCR sequencing in the same patients. Fewer than ten patients achieved durable clinical benefit and some 21 did not. Under 30 patients had pretreatment blood TCR-seq, some 25 had at least one posttreatment blood collection, and some 25 had tumor TCR-seq. General conclusions and limits of the study: Patients with durable benefit showed greater expansion of tumor-associated TCR clones in peripheral blood 3 weeks after starting treatment (n ≈ 20, p = 0.022). Because the sample size was small (n ≈ 29) and many exploratory analyses were performed, the results are intended to be hypothesis-generating. A pretreatment peripheral blood TCR clonality below the median was linked to improved progression-free and overall survival.

To estimate absolute template abundance from read counts, synthetic TCR analog templates were spiked into each PCR. TCRbeta CDR3 regions were amplified from genomic DNA with bias-controlled V and J gene primers using the immunoSEQ assay. Sequencing of rearranged TCRbeta segments was performed at approximately 20X coverage. Turning to the authors' computational methods: Sequencing errors were corrected by clustering and CDR3s were annotated against IMGT to assign V, D and J genes. Only productive TCRbeta rearrangements were used in downstream analyses, excluding out-of-frame or stop-codon sequences. To compute clonality, Shannon entropy was normalized by the log of the number of unique productive sequences and then subtracted from one. Clones differing between time points or between blood and tumor were identified by Fisher's exact test with Benjamini-Hochberg correction at adjusted p below 0.01. Entries here come from immuneACCESS through TCRdb and include only in-frame sequences with V and J called. Some clones fail to appear in such tables; in the studies checked, an unresolved V gene covers under half of the shortfall, and the cause of the remainder is unknown. The D gene and trimming were derived from the DNA, and the V and J assignments and clone size from that table. This sample lists about 120,000 clones; around nine tenths were detected once. The top ten constitute roughly 1.7% of the sample.

What this sample's time point label stands for: peripheral blood 6 weeks after treatment start. The cohort included 29 patients with locally advanced or metastatic urothelial carcinoma who were treated at Memorial Sloan Kettering on a trial protocol. Peripheral blood mononuclear cells were collected pretreatment and during treatment, with between 1 and 8 total time points per patient. The Qiagen DNeasy Blood extraction kit was used to purify genomic DNA from total PBMCs and tumor samples. Collected pretreatment and during treatment, PBMCs were isolated and stored as previously described. This specimen was PBMCs, taken around atezolizumab (anti-PD-L1) treatment. The rearranged chain carries TRBV19 and TRBJ1-4; no confident D gene assignment can be made. The TCR was taken from a man between 60 and 75 years old with urothelial cancer. The base sequence is TGTGCCAGTAGTATGCGGTGGGAAAAACTGTTTTTT. Its coded protein is CASSMRWEKLFF.